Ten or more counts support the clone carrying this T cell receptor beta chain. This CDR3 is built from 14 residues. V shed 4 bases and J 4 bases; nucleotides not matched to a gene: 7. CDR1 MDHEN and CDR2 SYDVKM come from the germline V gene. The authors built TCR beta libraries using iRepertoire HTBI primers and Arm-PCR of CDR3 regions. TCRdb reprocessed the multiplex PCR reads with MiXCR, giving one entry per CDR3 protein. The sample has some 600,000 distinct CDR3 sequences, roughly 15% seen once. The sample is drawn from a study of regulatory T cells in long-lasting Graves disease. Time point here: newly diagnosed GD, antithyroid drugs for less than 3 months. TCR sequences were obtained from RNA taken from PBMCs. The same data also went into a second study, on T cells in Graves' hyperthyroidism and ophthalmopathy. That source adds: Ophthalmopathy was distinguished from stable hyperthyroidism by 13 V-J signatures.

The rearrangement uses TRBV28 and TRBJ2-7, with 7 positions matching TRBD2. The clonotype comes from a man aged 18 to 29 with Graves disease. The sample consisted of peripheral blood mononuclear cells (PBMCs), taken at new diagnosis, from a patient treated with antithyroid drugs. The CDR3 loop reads CASSWGGSLYEQYF. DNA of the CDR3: TGTGCCAGCAGTTGGGGAGGGTCTTTATACGAGCAGTACTTC.